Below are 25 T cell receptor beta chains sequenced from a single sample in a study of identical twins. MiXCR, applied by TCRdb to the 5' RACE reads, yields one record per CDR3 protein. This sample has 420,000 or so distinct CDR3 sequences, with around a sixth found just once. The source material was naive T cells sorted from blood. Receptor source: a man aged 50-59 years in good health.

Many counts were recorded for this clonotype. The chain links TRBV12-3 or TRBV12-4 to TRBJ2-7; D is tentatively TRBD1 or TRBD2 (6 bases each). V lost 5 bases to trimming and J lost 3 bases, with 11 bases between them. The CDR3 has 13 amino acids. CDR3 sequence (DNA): TGTGCCAGCAGTCCCAGGGGAGGCTACGAGCAGTACTTC. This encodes CASSPRGGYEQYF.

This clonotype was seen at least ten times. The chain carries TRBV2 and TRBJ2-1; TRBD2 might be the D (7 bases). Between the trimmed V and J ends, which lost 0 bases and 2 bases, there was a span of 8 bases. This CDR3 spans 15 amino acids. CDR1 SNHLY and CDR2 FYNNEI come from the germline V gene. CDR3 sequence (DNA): TGTGCCAGCAGTGAAGCGGGGGGGCCCTACAATGAGCAGTTCTTC. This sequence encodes CASSEAGGPYNEQFF. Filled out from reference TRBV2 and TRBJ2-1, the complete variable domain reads EPEVTQTPSHQVTQMGQEVILRCVPISNHLYFYWYRQILGQKVEFLVSFYNNEISEKSEIFDDQFSVERPDGSNFTLKIRSTKLEDSAMYFCASSEAGGPYNEQFFGPGTRLTVL.

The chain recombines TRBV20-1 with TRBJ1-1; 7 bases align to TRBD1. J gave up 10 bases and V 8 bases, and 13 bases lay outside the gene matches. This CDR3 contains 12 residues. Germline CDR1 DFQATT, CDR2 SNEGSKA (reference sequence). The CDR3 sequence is CSRPGQTSGAFF. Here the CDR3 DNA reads TGCAGTCGACCGGGACAGACCTCCGGAGCTTTCTTT.

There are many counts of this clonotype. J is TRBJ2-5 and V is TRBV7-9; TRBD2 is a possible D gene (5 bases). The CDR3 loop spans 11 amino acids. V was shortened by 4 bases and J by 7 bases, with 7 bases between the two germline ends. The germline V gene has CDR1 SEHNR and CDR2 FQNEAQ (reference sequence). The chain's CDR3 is CASSSGMTQYF. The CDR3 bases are TGTGCCAGCAGCTCCGGGATGACCCAGTACTTC.

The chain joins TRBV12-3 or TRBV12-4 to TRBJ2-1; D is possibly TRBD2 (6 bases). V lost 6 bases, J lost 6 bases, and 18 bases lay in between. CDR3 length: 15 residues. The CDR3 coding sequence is TGTGCCAGCAGCCCCCGGCAGGGAGGTACCAATGAGCAGTTCTTC. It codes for CASSPRQGGTNEQFF.

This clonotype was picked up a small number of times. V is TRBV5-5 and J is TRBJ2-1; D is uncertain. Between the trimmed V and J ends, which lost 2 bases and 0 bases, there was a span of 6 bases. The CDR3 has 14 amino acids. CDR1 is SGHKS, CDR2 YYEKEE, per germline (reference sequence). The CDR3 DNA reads TGTGCCAGCAGCTTCAGACCCTCCTACAATGAGCAGTTCTTC. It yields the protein CASSFRPSYNEQFF.

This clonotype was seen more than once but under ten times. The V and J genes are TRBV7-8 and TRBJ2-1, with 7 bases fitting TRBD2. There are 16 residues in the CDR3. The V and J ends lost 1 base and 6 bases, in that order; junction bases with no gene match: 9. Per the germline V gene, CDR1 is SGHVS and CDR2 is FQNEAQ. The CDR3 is CASSLGGLVIGNEQFF. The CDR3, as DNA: TGTGCCAGCAGCTTAGGTGGACTAGTAATCGGCAATGAGCAGTTCTTC.

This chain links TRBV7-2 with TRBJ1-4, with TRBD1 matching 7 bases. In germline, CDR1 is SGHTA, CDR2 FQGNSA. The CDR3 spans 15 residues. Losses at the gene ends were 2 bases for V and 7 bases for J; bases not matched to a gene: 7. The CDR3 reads CASSLTIDRAEKLFF. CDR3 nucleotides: TGTGCCAGCAGCTTAACAATCGACAGGGCTGAAAAACTGTTTTTT.

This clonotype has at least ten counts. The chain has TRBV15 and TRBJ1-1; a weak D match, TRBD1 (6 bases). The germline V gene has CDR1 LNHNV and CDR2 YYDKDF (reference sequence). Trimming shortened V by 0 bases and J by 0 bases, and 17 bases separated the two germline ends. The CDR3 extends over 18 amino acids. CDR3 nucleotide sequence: TGTGCCACCAGCAGAGAGTATATTGGTCAGGGGATGAACACTGAAGCTTTCTTT. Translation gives CATSREYIGQGMNTEAFF.

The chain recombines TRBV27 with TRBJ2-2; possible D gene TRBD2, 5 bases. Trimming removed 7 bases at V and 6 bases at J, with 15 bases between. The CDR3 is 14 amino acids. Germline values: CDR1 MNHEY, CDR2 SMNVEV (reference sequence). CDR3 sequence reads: CASTSEEEAGELFF. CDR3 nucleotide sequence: TGTGCCAGCACCTCAGAAGAGGAGGCCGGGGAGCTGTTTTTT.

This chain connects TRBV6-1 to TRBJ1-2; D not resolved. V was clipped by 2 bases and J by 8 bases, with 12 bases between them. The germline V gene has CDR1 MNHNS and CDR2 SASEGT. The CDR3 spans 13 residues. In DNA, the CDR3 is TGTGCCAGCAGTGAAAGTTGGGAACTCGGCTACACCTTC. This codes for CASSESWELGYTF.

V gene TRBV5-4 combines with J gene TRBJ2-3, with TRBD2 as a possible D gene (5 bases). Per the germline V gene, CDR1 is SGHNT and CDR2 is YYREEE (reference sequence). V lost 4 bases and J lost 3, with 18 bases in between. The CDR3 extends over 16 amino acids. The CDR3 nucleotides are TGTGCCAGCAGCCCCCGGGCCGCCACGGGAACAGATACGCAGTATTTT. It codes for CASSPRAATGTDTQYF.

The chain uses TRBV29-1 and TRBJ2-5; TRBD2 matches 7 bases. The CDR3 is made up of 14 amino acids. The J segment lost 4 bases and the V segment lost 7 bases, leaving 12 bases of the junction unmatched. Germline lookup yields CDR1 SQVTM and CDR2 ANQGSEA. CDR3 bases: TGCAGCGCGCGGGGAGGGGTCCTTTTAGAGACCCAGTACTTC. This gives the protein CSARGGVLLETQYF.

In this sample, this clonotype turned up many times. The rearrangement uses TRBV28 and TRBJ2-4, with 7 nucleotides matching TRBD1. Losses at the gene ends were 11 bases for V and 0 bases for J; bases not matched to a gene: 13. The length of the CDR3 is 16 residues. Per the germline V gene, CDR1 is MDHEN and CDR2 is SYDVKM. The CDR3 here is CAHSGTANLAKNIQYF. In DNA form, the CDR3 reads TGTGCCCATAGTGGGACAGCCAATTTAGCCAAAAACATTCAGTACTTC. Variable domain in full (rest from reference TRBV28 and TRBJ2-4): DVKVTQSSRYLVKRTGEKVFLECVQDMDHENMFWYRQDPGLGLRLIYFSYDVKMKEKGDIPEGYSVSREKKERFSLILESASTNQTSMYLCAHSGTANLAKNIQYFGAGTRLSVL.

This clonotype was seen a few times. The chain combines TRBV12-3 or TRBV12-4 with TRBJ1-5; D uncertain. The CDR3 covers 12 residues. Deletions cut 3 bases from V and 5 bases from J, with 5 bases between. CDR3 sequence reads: CASSFLDQPQHF. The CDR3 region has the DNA TGTGCCAGCAGTTTCCTGGATCAGCCCCAGCATTTT.

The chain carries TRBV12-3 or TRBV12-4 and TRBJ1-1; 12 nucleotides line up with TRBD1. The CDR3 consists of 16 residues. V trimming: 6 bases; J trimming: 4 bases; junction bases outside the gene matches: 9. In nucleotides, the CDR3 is TGTGCCAGCAGAGGGACAGGGGGCTGGGAAATCACTGAAGCTTTCTTT. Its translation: CASRGTGGWEITEAFF.

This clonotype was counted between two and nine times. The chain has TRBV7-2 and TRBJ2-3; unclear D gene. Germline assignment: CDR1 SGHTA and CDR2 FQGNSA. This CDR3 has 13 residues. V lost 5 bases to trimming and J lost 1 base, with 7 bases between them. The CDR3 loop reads CASSPSRTDTQYF. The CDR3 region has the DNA TGTGCCAGCAGCCCTTCTCGCACAGATACGCAGTATTTT.

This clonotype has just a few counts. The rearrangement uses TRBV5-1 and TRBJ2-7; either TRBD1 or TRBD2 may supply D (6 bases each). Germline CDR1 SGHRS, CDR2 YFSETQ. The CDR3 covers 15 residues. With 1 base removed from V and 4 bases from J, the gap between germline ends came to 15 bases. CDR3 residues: CASSLTGASQYEQYF. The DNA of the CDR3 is TGCGCCAGCAGCTTGACGGGGGCCAGTCAGTACGAGCAGTACTTC.

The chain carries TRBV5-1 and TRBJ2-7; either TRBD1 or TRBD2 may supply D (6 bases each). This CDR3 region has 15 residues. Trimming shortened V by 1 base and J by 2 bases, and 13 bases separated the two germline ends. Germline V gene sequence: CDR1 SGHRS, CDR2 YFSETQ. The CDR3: CASSLRGTPPYEQYF. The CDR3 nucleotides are TGCGCCAGCAGCTTGCGGGGGACACCCCCCTACGAGCAGTACTTC.

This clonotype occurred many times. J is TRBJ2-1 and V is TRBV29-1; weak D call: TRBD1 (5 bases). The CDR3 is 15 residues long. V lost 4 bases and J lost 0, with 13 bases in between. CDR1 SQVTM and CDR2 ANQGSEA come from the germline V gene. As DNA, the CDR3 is TGCAGCGTTGGGGGCAGGGAAAACTCCTACAATGAGCAGTTCTTC. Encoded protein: CSVGGRENSYNEQFF.

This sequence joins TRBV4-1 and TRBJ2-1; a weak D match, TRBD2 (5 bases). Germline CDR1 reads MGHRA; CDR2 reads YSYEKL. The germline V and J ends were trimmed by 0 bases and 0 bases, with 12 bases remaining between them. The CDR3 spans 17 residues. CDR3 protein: CASSQDASPSSYNEQFF. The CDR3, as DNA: TGCGCCAGCAGCCAAGATGCTAGCCCAAGCTCCTACAATGAGCAGTTCTTC.

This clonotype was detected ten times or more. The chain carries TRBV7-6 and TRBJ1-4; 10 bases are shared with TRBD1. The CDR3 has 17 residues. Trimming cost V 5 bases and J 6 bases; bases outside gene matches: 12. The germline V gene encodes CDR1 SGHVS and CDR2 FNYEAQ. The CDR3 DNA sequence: TGTGCCAGCAGCCGCCCTAGAGATGGACAGGGGGATGAAAAACTGTTTTTT. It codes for CASSRPRDGQGDEKLFF.

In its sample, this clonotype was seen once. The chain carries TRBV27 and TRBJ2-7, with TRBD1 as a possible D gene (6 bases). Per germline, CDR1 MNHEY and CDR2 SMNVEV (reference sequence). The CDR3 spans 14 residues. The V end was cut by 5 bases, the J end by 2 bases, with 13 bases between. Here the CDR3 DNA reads TGTGCCAGCAGTAAAGGACAGCCACCCTACGAGCAGTACTTC. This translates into CASSKGQPPYEQYF.

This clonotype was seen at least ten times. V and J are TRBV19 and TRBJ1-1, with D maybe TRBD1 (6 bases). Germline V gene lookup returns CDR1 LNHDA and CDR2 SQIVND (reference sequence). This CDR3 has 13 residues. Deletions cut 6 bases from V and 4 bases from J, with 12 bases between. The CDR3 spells CASSNLGGTEAFF. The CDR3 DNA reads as TGTGCCAGTAGCAACCTAGGGGGCACTGAAGCTTTCTTT.

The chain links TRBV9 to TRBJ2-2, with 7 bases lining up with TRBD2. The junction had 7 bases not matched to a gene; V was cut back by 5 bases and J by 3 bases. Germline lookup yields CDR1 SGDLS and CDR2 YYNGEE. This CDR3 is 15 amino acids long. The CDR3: CASRPGLQDTGELFF. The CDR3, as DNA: TGTGCCAGCAGGCCGGGACTACAAGACACCGGGGAGCTGTTTTTT.